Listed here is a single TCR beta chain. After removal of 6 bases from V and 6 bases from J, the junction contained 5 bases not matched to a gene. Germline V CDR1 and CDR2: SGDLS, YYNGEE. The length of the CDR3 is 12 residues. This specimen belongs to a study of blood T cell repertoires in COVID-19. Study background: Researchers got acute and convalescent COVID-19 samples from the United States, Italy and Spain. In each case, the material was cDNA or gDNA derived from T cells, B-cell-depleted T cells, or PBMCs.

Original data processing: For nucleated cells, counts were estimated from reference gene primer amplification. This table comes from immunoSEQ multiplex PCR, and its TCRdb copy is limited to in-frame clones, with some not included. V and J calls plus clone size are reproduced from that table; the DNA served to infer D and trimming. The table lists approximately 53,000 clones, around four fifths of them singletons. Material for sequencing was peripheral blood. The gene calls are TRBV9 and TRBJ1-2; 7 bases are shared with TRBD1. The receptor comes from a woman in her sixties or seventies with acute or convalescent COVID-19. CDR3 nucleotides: TGTGCCAGCAAAGGGGACAGCAATGGCTACACCTTC. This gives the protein CASKGDSNGYTF.